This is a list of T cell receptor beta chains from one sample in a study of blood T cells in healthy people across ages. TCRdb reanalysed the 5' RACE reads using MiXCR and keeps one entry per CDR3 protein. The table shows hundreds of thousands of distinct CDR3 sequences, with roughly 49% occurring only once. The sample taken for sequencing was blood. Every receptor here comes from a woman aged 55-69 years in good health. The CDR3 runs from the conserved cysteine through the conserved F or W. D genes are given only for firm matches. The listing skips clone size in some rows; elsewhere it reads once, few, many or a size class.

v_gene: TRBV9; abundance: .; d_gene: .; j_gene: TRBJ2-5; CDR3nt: TGTGCCAGCAGCCCAAACTGGGGGCGAGAGACCCAGTACTTC; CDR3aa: CASSPNWGRETQYF
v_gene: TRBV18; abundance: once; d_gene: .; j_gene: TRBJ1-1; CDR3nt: TGTGCCAGCTCTCCTATCCGGACTGGGACGGATGAAGCTTTCTTT; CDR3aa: CASSPIRTGTDEAFF
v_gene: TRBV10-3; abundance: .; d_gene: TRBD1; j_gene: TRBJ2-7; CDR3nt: TGTGCCATCAGGGGGACAGGGGCCTCCTACGAGCAGTACTTC; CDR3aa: CAIRGTGASYEQYF
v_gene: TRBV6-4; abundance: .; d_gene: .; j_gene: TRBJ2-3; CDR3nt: TGTGCCAGCAGTGACTCGACTTCTTCGGGACATACGCAGTATTTT; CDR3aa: CASSDSTSSGHTQYF
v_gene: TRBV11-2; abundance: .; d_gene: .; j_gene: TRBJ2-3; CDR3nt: TGTGCCAGCAGCCAAGGACAGTTCACAGATACGCAGTATTTT; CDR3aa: CASSQGQFTDTQYF
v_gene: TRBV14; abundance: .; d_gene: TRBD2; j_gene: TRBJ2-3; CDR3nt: TGTGCCAGCAGCCAAGATCGGTCTAGCGGGGGGCGAGATACGCAGTATTTT; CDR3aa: CASSQDRSSGGRDTQYF
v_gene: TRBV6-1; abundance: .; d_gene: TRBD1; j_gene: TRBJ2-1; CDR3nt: TGTGCCAGCACCCCGGACAGGGGGTCCTACAATGAGCAGTTCTTC; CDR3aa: CASTPDRGSYNEQFF
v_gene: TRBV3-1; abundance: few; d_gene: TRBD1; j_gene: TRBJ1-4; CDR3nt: TGTGCCAGCAGCCGGAGTGGACAGGGACCTGCAACTAATGAAAAACTGTTTTTT; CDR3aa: CASSRSGQGPATNEKLFF
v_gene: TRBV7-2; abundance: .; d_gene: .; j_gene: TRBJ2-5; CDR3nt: TGTGCCAGCAGCTTAGTGGCCAGCCAAGAGACCCAGTACTTC; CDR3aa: CASSLVASQETQYF
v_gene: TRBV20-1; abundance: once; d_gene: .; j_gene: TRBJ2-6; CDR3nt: TGCAGCGCTAGGGTGGGCAGGGGGGAAACTGGGGCCAACGTCCTGACTTTC; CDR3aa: CSARVGRGETGANVLTF
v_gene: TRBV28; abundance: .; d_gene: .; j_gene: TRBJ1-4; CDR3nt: TGTGCCAGCAGTTCCGAGACAGTCGACTGGACTGAAAAACTGTTTTTT; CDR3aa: CASSSETVDWTEKLFF
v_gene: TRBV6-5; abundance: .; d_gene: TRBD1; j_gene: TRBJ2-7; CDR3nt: TGTGTCAGCAGGACGGACAGGGGAGATGAGGAGCAGTACTTC; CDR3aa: CVSRTDRGDEEQYF
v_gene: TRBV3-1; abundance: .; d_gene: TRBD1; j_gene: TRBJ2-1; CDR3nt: TGTGCCAGCAGCCGAAACAGGGGCAATGAGCAGTTCTTC; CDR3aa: CASSRNRGNEQFF
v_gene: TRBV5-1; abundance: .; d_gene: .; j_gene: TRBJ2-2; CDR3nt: TGCGCCAGCAGCCCACCGACCGAAACCGGGGAGCTGTTTTTT; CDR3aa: CASSPPTETGELFF
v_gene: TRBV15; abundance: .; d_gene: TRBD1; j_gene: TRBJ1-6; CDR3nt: TGTGCCACCAGCTGGGACAGTCTTAATTCACCCCTCCACTTT; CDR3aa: CATSWDSLNSPLHF
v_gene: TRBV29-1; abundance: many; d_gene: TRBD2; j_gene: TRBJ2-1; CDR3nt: TGCAGCGTTGTTCTAGCGGGAGGTTCCTACAATGAGCAGTTCTTC; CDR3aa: CSVVLAGGSYNEQFF
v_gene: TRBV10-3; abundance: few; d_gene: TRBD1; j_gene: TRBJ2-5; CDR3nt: TGTGCCATCAGTGAGTCGGTGGGGACAGTCCTCTTTGGGCAGTACTTC; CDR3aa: CAISESVGTVLFGQYF
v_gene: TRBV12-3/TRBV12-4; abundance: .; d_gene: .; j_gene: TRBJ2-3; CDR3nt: TGTGCCAGCGGTTTGAGTGATACGCAGTATTTT; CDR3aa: CASGLSDTQYF
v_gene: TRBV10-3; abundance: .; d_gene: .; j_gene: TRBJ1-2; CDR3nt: TGTGGCATCAGTGAGATCGTGTGGACTAACTATGGCTACACCTTC; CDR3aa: CGISEIVWTNYGYTF
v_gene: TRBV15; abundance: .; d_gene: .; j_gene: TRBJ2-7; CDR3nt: TGTGCCACCAGCGAAGGGGGGTACCACAATGAGCAGTACTTC; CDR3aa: CATSEGGYHNEQYF
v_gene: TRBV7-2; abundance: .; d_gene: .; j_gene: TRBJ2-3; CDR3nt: TGTGCCAGCATTCCGGGACACTCCACAGATACGCAGTATTTT; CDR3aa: CASIPGHSTDTQYF
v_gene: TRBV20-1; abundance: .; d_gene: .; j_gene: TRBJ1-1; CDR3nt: TGCAGTGCACAGGCAGGGTTGACTGAAGCTTTCTTT; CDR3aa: CSAQAGLTEAFF
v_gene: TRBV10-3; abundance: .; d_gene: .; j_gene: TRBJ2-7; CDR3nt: TGTGCCATCAGTGGGACCAGGGTTGAAGGAGAGCAGTACTTC; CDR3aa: CAISGTRVEGEQYF
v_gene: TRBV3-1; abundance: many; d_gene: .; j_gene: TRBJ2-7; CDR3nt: TGTGCCAGCAGCCGTCTCCCTCACGAGCAGTACTTC; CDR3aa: CASSRLPHEQYF
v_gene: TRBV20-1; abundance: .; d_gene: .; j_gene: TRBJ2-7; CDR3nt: TGCAGTGCTAGGAACAACTACGAGCAGTACTTC; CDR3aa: CSARNNYEQYF
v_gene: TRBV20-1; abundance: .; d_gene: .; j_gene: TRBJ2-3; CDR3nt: TGCAGTGCTAGAGATCCTTTTCAACTGACTAGCACAGATACGCAGTATTTT; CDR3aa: CSARDPFQLTSTDTQYF
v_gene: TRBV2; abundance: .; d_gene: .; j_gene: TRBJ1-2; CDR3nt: TGTGCCAGCAGTGAAGTCGGAGACTATGGCTACACCTTC; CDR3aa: CASSEVGDYGYTF